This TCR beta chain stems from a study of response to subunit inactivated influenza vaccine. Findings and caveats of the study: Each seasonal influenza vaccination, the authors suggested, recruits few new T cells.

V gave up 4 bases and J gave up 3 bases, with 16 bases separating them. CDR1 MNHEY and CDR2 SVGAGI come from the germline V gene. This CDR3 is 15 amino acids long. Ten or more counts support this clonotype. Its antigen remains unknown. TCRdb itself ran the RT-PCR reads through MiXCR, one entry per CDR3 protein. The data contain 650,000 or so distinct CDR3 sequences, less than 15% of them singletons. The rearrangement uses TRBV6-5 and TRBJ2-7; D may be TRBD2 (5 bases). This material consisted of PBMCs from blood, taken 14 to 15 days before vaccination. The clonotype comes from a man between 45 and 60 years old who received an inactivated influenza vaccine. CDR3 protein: CASSLDPQRVYEQYF. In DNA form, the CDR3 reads TGTGCCAGCAGTTTGGACCCTCAGAGGGTCTACGAGCAGTACTTC.